This entry concerns a single T cell receptor beta chain. No antigen is known for it. Next came a second PCR, run for about 7 to 12 cycles, which used a sample-barcoded 5' primer along with a J-beta primer mix. Paired-end reads containing CDR3 totaled no fewer than 2.5 million for each sample. TCRdb called the 5' RACE reads again in MiXCR, with one record for every CDR3 protein. The sample holds around 870,000 distinct CDR3 sequences; roughly 26% are singletons and the top ten take around 15%. Trimming removed 3 bases from V and 6 bases from J, with 12 bases in between. Looked up from germline, CDR1 is SGHTA and CDR2 is FQGNSA. The CDR3 loop spans 13 amino acids. The sample belongs to a study of blood T cells in healthy people across ages. Broader study findings: The authors considered diversity estimates from one million T cells to be underestimates.

Total RNA extracted from each sample amounted to at least 6 micrograms. The receptor's source is a woman over 75 in good health. Input material: blood. The rearrangement joins TRBV7-2 to TRBJ2-7, with D tentatively TRBD2 (5 bases). In DNA form, the CDR3 reads TGTGCCAGCAGCTTCGGAGGCCTCTTCGAGCAGTACTTC. Its translation: CASSFGGLFEQYF.